One and the same sample provided the 28 T cell receptor beta chains below, sequenced in a study of tumor-infiltrating lymphocytes in primary liver carcinoma. A constant-region primer primed TCR beta cDNA synthesis from about 0.55 ug of total RNA. Slightly modified ARM-PCR served as the procedure for the TCR beta libraries. These libraries came from three rounds of nested multiplex PCR. Forward primers for TRBV1-TRBV30 and a C-beta reverse primer served the first two PCR rounds, at roughly 10 cycles each. TCRdb re-derived calls from the multiplex PCR reads in MiXCR, one entry per CDR3 protein. The data hold tens of thousands of distinct CDR3 sequences, with about two thirds observed a single time. It was from 20-30 mg of unsorted bulk tissue that RNA and DNA were co-extracted. The material sequenced was liver tumor tissue from sampling region 4. As to subset: tumor region T4, right-lateral pole. The receptors were sampled from a man aged 40-50 years with primary liver carcinoma and hepatitis B virus infection.

A note on this clonotype: This CDR3 fails to terminate in the conserved phenylalanine or tryptophan, so it likely reflects a read error. Because the CDR3's place on the DNA is in doubt, the DNA is left out and the CDR3 is given as listed by TCRdb. The rearrangement joins TRBV6-1 to TRBJ2-2. The CDR3 contains 14 residues when both ends are counted. Germline V gives CDR1 MNHNS, CDR2 SASEGT. This CDR3 is CASSGLAITGELLL.

As concerns this clonotype: The germline gene is not matched at one end of the junction; a read error may be the cause. The rearrangement links TRBV5-1 to TRBJ2-3; the match to TRBD1 covers 7 bases. The CDR3 has 14 residues. CDR1 is SGHRS and CDR2 is YFSETQ in the germline V gene. The CDR3 is CASSLGQGTDAQYF. CDR3 coding DNA: TGCGCCAGCAGCTTGGGACAGGGTACAGATGCGCAATATTTT.

Details on this clonotype: The junction departs from germline at one end; a sequencing error may be responsible. The chain has TRBV4-1 and TRBJ2-1, with D perhaps assigned TRBD1 or TRBD2 (5 bases each). This CDR3 contains 12 residues. CDR1 and CDR2 from the germline V gene are MGHRA and YSYEKL. CDR3 region: CASSPGRYEQSF. The CDR3 nucleotides read TGCGCCAGCAGCCCGGGACGGTATGAGCAGTCCTTC.

This clonotype is labeled as medium-sized. V and J are TRBV29-1 and TRBJ2-3; 11 positions match TRBD2. There are 14 residues in the CDR3. Per the germline V gene, CDR1 is SQVTM and CDR2 is ANQGSEA. Trimming cost V 7 bases and J 1 base; bases outside gene matches: 4. DNA of the CDR3: TGCAGCGGCCTTAGCGGGAGGGGCACAGATACGCAGTATTTT. Its protein product is CSGLSGRGTDTQYF.

For this clonotype: Without the conserved terminal phenylalanine or tryptophan, this CDR3 likely stems from a read error. The chain combines TRBV11-2 with TRBJ1-4; no firm D call. The CDR3 has 15 amino acids. CDR1 and CDR2 (germline): SGHAT, FQNNGV. CDR3 residues: CASGLDGFADEKLFY. DNA for the CDR3: TGTGCCAGCGGCTTAGACGGGTTCGCTGATGAAAAACTGTTTTAT.

Regarding this clonotype: Given a much more abundant clone one base away, this may be a read error. This sequence joins TRBV7-8 and TRBJ1-2; 9 nucleotides line up with TRBD1. The CDR3 contains 16 residues. The germline gives CDR1 SGHVS, CDR2 FQNEAQ. V trimming: 5 bases; J trimming: 5 bases; junction bases outside the gene matches: 12. CDR3 region: CASSQTLGTGTYGYTF. In nucleotides, the CDR3 is TGTGCCAGCAGCCAAACCCTGGGGACAGGGACTTATGGCTACACCTTC. The whole variable domain, remainder taken from reference TRBV7-8 and TRBJ1-2, is GAGVSQSPRYKVAKRGQDVALRCDPISGHVSLFWYQQALGQGPEFLTYFQNEAQLDKSGLPSDRFFAERPEGSVSTLKIQRTQQEDSAVYLCASSQTLGTGTYGYTFGSGTRLTVV.

On this clonotype: The CDR3 ends on some other residue instead of the conserved phenylalanine or tryptophan, so this is likely a read error. The chain combines TRBV14 with TRBJ2-7, with 7 bases identical to TRBD1. Germline CDR1 and CDR2: SGHDN and FVKESK. This CDR3 has 13 residues. The J segment lost 1 base and the V segment lost 5 bases, leaving 2 bases of the junction unmatched. CDR3 sequence (DNA): TGTGCCAGCAGCATACAGGGGTCCTACGAGCAGTACTCC. The encoded protein is CASSIQGSYEQYS.

Turning to this clonotype: The conserved closing phenylalanine or tryptophan is absent in this CDR3, likely reflecting a read error. The chain uses TRBV14 and TRBJ2-5; D may be TRBD2 (6 bases). This CDR3 has 13 residues. The germline V gene encodes CDR1 SGHDN and CDR2 FVKESK. The CDR3 DNA follows: TGTGCCAGTCATGTGGACTATCAAGAGACTCAGTACTTA. Amino acid sequence: CASHVDYQETQYL.

Of note for this clonotype: At one end the junction does not follow the germline gene, possibly because of a read error. The chain uses TRBV29-1 and TRBJ2-3, with 7 bases that match TRBD2. Germline loops: CDR1 SQVTM, CDR2 ANQGSEA. This CDR3 has 15 amino acids. The CDR3 DNA reads as TGCAGCGTTTCCGGTGCTAGCGGATTCACAGATACGCAGTGTTTT. It translates to CSVSGASGFTDTQCF.

This clonotype came up a few times. In this CDR3 the conserved last residue, phenylalanine or tryptophan, is missing, so a read error is likely. The CDR3 bases are TGCGCCAGCAGCCAAGAGCGAGCGGGAGGCTACGAGCAGTACTTA. The encoded protein is CASSQERAGGYEQYL. The chain couples TRBV4-3 to TRBJ2-7, with 9 bases matching TRBD2. Germline trimming cut 0 bases from V and 3 bases from J; bases unmatched to any gene: 3. Per the germline V gene, CDR1 is LGHNA and CDR2 is YSLEER. This CDR3 contains 15 residues.

In the case of this clonotype: One end of the junction is discordant with germline, which a read error may explain. This sequence joins TRBV29-1 and TRBJ1-2; D might be TRBD1 (6 bases). In germline, CDR1 is SQVTM, CDR2 ANQGSEA. The CDR3 totals 11 residues. The CDR3 sequence: CSVGEGEGHTF. DNA for the CDR3: TGCAGCGTCGGCGAGGGGGAAGGCCACACATTC.

The V gene is TRBV6-5, the J gene TRBJ2-5, with a possible D match to TRBD1 (6 bases). This CDR3 is 13 amino acids long. V lost 6 bases and J 1 base, leaving 9 bases between the germline ends. CDR1 is MNHEY and CDR2 is SVGAGI in the germline V gene. The CDR3 coding sequence is TGTGCCAGCAGACGGACAGCCCAAGAGACCCAGTACTTC. This sequence encodes CASRRTAQETQYF.

About this clonotype itself: A read error may produce the germline difference seen at one junction end. The chain has TRBV4-2 and TRBJ1-3, with D tentatively TRBD1 (5 bases). The germline V gene has CDR1 LGHNA and CDR2 YNFKEQ. The CDR3 spans 17 residues. The CDR3 here is CASSQDRGAYSGNTIYF. CDR3 bases: TGTGCCAGCAGCCAAGATCGCGGGGCCTACTCTGGAAACACCATATATTTC.

Regarding this clonotype: One end of the junction is discordant with germline, which a read error may explain. V gene TRBV4-3 combines with J gene TRBJ2-5, with 8 bases identical to TRBD2. This CDR3 is built from 16 residues. Germline CDR1 LGHNA, CDR2 YSLEER. CDR3 bases: TGCGCCAGGAGCCAAGCTCCAGCGGGAGATGGAGAGACCCAGTACTTC. Amino acids: CARSQAPAGDGETQYF.

This clonotype occurred many times. This sequence joins TRBV4-2 and TRBJ2-1; 8 nucleotides agree with TRBD1. Germline V CDR1 and CDR2: LGHNA, YNFKEQ. The length of the CDR3 is 16 residues. Trimming removed 4 bases from V and 6 bases from J; junction bases left unmatched: 11. CDR3 sequence (DNA): TGTGCCAGCAGCCGACGGACAGGGTCAGGTGTCAATGAGCAGTTCTTC. It codes for CASSRRTGSGVNEQFF.

Points on this clonotype: At one boundary the junction diverges from the germline segment, which might be a read error. The gene calls are TRBV5-1 and TRBJ2-3; D gene ambiguous. The CDR3 covers 15 residues. The germline V gene encodes CDR1 SGHRS and CDR2 YFSETQ. The CDR3 region is CASSLASASTDKQYF. CDR3 DNA: TGCGCTAGCAGCTTGGCCAGCGCCAGCACAGATAAGCAGTATTTT.

As regards this clonotype: A much more abundant neighbour one base away suggests this may be a read error. The J gene is TRBJ2-1, the V gene TRBV7-9, with a possible D match to TRBD2 (5 bases). The germline V gene encodes CDR1 SEHNR and CDR2 FQNEAQ (reference sequence). V was shortened by 0 bases and J by 8 bases, with 23 bases between the two germline ends. CDR3 length equals 18 residues. CDR3 amino acids: CASSLAATCGPEGDEQFF. CDR3 nucleotide sequence: TGTGCCAGCAGCTTAGCGGCTACTTGCGGGCCTGAGGGCGATGAGCAGTTCTTC. Drawing the rest from reference TRBV7-9 and TRBJ2-1, the complete variable domain is DTGVSQNPRHKITKRGQNVTFRCDPISEHNRLYWYRQTLGQGPEFLTYFQNEAQLEKSRLLSDRFSAERPKGSFSTLEIQRTEQGDSAMYLCASSLAATCGPEGDEQFFGPGTRLTVL.

This clonotype has more than one count but fewer than ten. The chain has TRBV12-3 or TRBV12-4 and TRBJ1-1; D ambiguous. The CDR3 runs to 15 residues. Trimming pared 1 base from V and 5 bases from J, leaving 14 bases between. The CDR3 loop reads CASSLVSGQGTEAFF. In DNA form, the CDR3 reads TGTGCCAGCAGTTTAGTCTCAGGCCAAGGAACTGAAGCTTTCTTT.

A note on this clonotype: A much larger clone differs from this one at a single base, so this may be a read error. The final CDR3 position lacks the conserved phenylalanine or tryptophan, pointing to a likely read error. J is TRBJ2-3 and V is TRBV4-2; perhaps TRBD2 as D (6 bases). The CDR3 is 15 amino acids. Per the germline V gene, CDR1 is LGHNA and CDR2 is YNFKEQ. Trimming took off 8 bases at V and 0 bases at J, with 15 bases between the two ends. CDR3 in amino acids: CASASGLPSTDTQYL. CDR3 nucleotides: TGTGCCAGCGCGAGCGGGCTCCCCAGCACAGATACGCAGTATCTT.

The chain recombines TRBV29-1 with TRBJ2-3, with D perhaps being TRBD1 or TRBD2 (5 bases each). The germline CDR1 and CDR2 sequences are SQVTM and ANQGSEA. The CDR3 totals 14 residues. V lost 6 bases, J lost 2 bases, and 15 bases lay in between. The CDR3 spells CSVAPRGDTDTQYF. In DNA, the CDR3 is TGCAGCGTCGCTCCTAGAGGGGACACAGATACGCAGTATTTT.

This clonotype has a handful of counts. The chain recombines TRBV28 with TRBJ2-3; 9 bases agree with TRBD1. Germline CDR1 is MDHEN and CDR2 is SYDVKM. CDR3 size: 15 residues. Trimming removed 3 bases from V and 5 bases from J; junction bases left unmatched: 6. The CDR3 sequence: CASSFQQGAGDTQYF. The CDR3 DNA follows: TGTGCCAGCAGTTTTCAACAGGGGGCGGGAGATACGCAGTATTTT.

Note on this clonotype: Mismatch with germline at one junction end may stem from a read error. The CDR3 sequence is CVSSTGNVYEQYF. The CDR3 bases are TGTGTCAGCAGCACCGGGAACGTATACGAGCAGTACTTC. The chain combines TRBV6-2 or TRBV6-3 with TRBJ2-7; the D gene is possibly TRBD2 (5 bases). This CDR3 is 13 amino acids long. Germline V gene lookup returns CDR1 MNHEY and CDR2 SVGEGT.

On this clonotype: A read error may account for a junction end that differs from germline. This chain joins TRBV12-3 or TRBV12-4 and TRBJ2-7, with D perhaps matching TRBD1 (6 bases). The CDR3 sequence is 15 residues long. The CDR3 loop is CASTSIRGPIYEQYF. DNA for the CDR3: TGTGCCAGCACCTCAATCAGGGGTCCCATCTACGAGCAATACTTC.

About this clonotype: The conserved closing phenylalanine or tryptophan is absent in this CDR3, likely reflecting a read error. The DNA is left out, because the CDR3 cannot be placed on it with certainty; the CDR3 is given as TCRdb lists it. This chain joins TRBV10-3 and TRBJ1-5. Germline CDR1 ENHRY, CDR2 SYGVKD. The CDR3 is made up of 14 amino acids, end residues included. The CDR3 reads CVISEYEGDQPLHL.

The J gene is TRBJ2-3, the V gene TRBV4-1; D could derive from TRBD1 or TRBD2 (5 bases each). The germline CDR1 and CDR2 sequences are MGHRA and YSYEKL. The CDR3 has 15 amino acids. Trimming took off 1 base at V and 7 bases at J, with 15 bases between the two ends. CDR3 amino acids: CASSQADGAGNTQYF. CDR3 DNA: TGCGCCAGCAGCCAAGCGGACGGGGCCGGGAATACGCAGTATTTT.

As concerns this clonotype: The junction departs from the called germline gene at one end, perhaps through a read error. The rearrangement uses TRBV11-2 and TRBJ2-1, with 9 bases fitting TRBD2. Germline lookup yields CDR1 SGHAT and CDR2 FQNNGV. This CDR3 contains 16 residues. The CDR3 bases are TGTGCCATCAGCTTTGAGCTTCTAGCGGGAATGAATGAGCAGTTCTTC. Translation gives CAISFELLAGMNEQFF. The whole variable domain, remainder taken from reference TRBV11-2 and TRBJ2-1, is EAGVAQSPRYKIIEKRQSVAFWCNPISGHATLYWYQQILGQGPKLLIQFQNNGVVDDSQLPKDRFSAERLKGVDSTLKIQPAKLEDSAVYLCAISFELLAGMNEQFFGPGTRLTVL.

On this clonotype: With a much larger clone just one base away, this may be a read error. This chain uses TRBV14 with TRBJ2-2; the D is unclear. Looked up from germline, CDR1 is SGHDN and CDR2 is FVKESK. With 4 bases removed from V and 3 bases from J, the gap between germline ends came to 9 bases. This CDR3 region has 14 residues. CDR3: CASSPTRYTGELFF. DNA of the CDR3: TGTGCCAGCAGCCCCACGAGGTACACCGGGGAGCTGTTTTTT. The whole variable domain, remainder taken from reference TRBV14 and TRBJ2-2, is EAGVTQFPSHSVIEKGQTVTLRCDPISGHDNLYWYRRVMGKEIKFLLHFVKESKQDESGMPNNRFLAERTGGTYSTLKVQPAELEDSGVYFCASSPTRYTGELFFGEGSRLTVL.

This clonotype was seen a single time. Germline is not matched at one junction end, which may reflect a read error. The chain has TRBV6-2 or TRBV6-3 and TRBJ1-1; D is perhaps TRBD1 (5 bases). This CDR3 region has 15 residues. CDR1 and CDR2 (germline): MNHEY, SVGEGT. The DNA for the CDR3 is TGTGCCAGCAGTACCCCCTGGCTGTGGGGCATTGAAGCTCTCTTT. As protein: CASSTPWLWGIEALF.